The 19 T cell receptor beta chains presented below share a single source sample, sequenced in a study of blood T cell repertoires in COVID-19. The assay was immunoSEQ multiplex PCR, and TCRdb's table has in-frame clones only and misses some. The sample carries 350,000 to 400,000 clones, 88% recorded once. Sequences were obtained from PBMCs or T cells enriched from blood (not recorded which). Receptor source: a woman aged 30 to 39 with acute COVID-19.

The genes are TRBV9 and TRBJ2-7, with 7 bases aligning to TRBD1. Germline V gene lookup returns CDR1 SGDLS and CDR2 YYNGEE. V shed 2 bases and J 6 bases; nucleotides not matched to a gene: 8. The CDR3 covers 14 residues. The DNA for the CDR3 is TGTGCCAGCAGCGTTCTGGAGACAGGGCTCGAGCAGTACTTC. This encodes CASSVLETGLEQYF.

The chain has TRBV2 and TRBJ1-2, with D tentatively TRBD1 (5 bases). V was shortened by 8 bases and J by 2 bases, with 18 bases between the two germline ends. The CDR3 is 15 residues long. CDR1 and CDR2 from the germline V gene are SNHLY and FYNNEI. DNA of the CDR3: TGTGCCAGCCGCAAGGACAAACAGGTGAACTATGGCTACACCTTC. It specifies CASRKDKQVNYGYTF.

Details on this clone: The sample carries other DNA sequences with the same CDR3. V gene TRBV5-6 combines with J gene TRBJ2-1; D is undetermined. V shed 1 base and J shed 1 base, with 9 bases lying between them. Germline V gene lookup returns CDR1 SGHDT and CDR2 YYEEEE. The CDR3 sequence is 15 residues long. As DNA, the CDR3 is TGTGCCAGCAGCTTGAGAGGCGGTTCCTACAATGAGCAGTTCTTC. Protein product: CASSLRGGSYNEQFF.

J is TRBJ2-1 and V is TRBV6-5; TRBD2 might be the D (5 bases). Germline values: CDR1 MNHEY, CDR2 SVGAGI. The length of the CDR3 is 13 residues. V was shortened by 8 bases and J by 4 bases, with 12 bases between the two germline ends. CDR3 sequence: CASGEQAYNEQFF. The DNA of the CDR3 is TGTGCCAGCGGGGAGCAGGCGTACAATGAGCAGTTCTTC.

The V gene is TRBV10-3, the J gene TRBJ1-2; D gene ambiguous. This CDR3 comprises 16 residues. Germline lookup yields CDR1 ENHRY and CDR2 SYGVKD. V lost 2 bases and J 0 bases, leaving 13 bases between the germline ends. The CDR3 region is CAISEATTSPNYGYTF. The DNA of the CDR3 is TGTGCCATCAGTGAGGCTACGACATCCCCTAACTATGGCTACACCTTC.

This clone turned up a few times. The J gene is TRBJ2-5, the V gene TRBV27, with 11 bases identical to TRBD1. V gave up 4 bases and J gave up 5 bases; unmatched junction bases: 9. The CDR3 totals 16 residues. Germline loops: CDR1 MNHEY, CDR2 SMNVEV (reference sequence). The CDR3 protein is CASSSSGTGGRETQYF. The CDR3 nucleotides are TGTGCCAGCAGTTCCTCGGGGACAGGGGGGAGGGAGACCCAGTACTTC.

V gene TRBV6-1 combines with J gene TRBJ1-2; D ambiguous. The CDR3 is made up of 16 amino acids. V was trimmed by 0 bases and J by 0 bases, leaving 11 bases between them. Germline V gene data show CDR1 as MNHNS and CDR2 as SASEGT. The CDR3, as DNA: TGTGCCAGCAGTGAAGCGCGTAGATTAGCTAACTATGGCTACACCTTC. Protein product: CASSEARRLANYGYTF.

The chain employs TRBV10-1 and TRBJ2-6; D is undetermined. V dropped 4 bases and J dropped 0 bases, with 4 bases sitting between them. The CDR3 runs to 14 residues. CDR1 is WNHNN and CDR2 is SYGVQD in the germline V gene (reference sequence). CDR3 amino acids: CASSAVSGANVLTF. The CDR3 DNA sequence: TGCGCCAGCAGTGCCGTCTCTGGGGCCAACGTCCTGACTTTC.

As concerns this clone: At the DNA level, this CDR3 is encoded by other sequences in the same sample as well. The genes are TRBV3-1 (or the pseudogene TRBV3-2) and TRBJ2-1; possibly TRBD1 for D (5 bases). Germline CDR1 and CDR2: LGHDT and YNNKEL (reference sequence). CDR3 length: 15 residues. Trimming took 0 bases from V and 0 from J, leaving 6 bases between them. CDR3 sequence reads: CASSQDQGSYNEQFF. For the CDR3, the DNA is TGTGCCAGCAGCCAAGACCAGGGCTCCTACAATGAGCAGTTCTTC.

This clone has a handful of counts. This chain connects TRBV7-2 to TRBJ1-3; no firm D call. The CDR3 consists of 16 residues. V shed 3 bases and J shed 7 bases, with 19 bases lying between them. The germline gives CDR1 SGHTA, CDR2 FQGNSA. Written as DNA, the CDR3 is TGTGCCAGCAGCTTGGGCGGGAACCGAGGTCGGAACACCATATATTTT. Its translation is CASSLGGNRGRNTIYF.

V is TRBV28 and J is TRBJ2-3, with D unresolved. There are 14 residues in the CDR3. Per the germline V gene, CDR1 is MDHEN and CDR2 is SYDVKM. The V gene lost 3 bases and the J gene lost 4 bases, with 11 bases spanning the gap. CDR3 loop: CASSFPVLPDTQYF. Here the CDR3 DNA reads TGTGCCAGCAGTTTCCCCGTTCTCCCAGATACGCAGTATTTT.

CDR3 in DNA: TGTGCCATCAGTGCGGGTTATGGCTACACCTTC. Translation: CAISAGYGYTF. This rearrangement joins TRBV10-3 to TRBJ1-2; no firm D call. Germline V gives CDR1 ENHRY, CDR2 SYGVKD. The V gene lost 4 bases and the J gene lost 5 bases, with 5 bases spanning the gap. The CDR3 is 11 amino acids.

V is TRBV11-2 and J is TRBJ2-7; D is unclear. V dropped 0 bases and J dropped 3 bases, with 6 bases sitting between them. This CDR3 contains 13 residues. Germline-derived CDR1 and CDR2 are SGHAT and FQNNGV. The CDR3 loop is CASSLEADYEQYF. The CDR3 DNA follows: TGTGCCAGCAGCTTAGAGGCGGACTACGAGCAGTACTTC.

The V and J genes are TRBV5-8 and TRBJ2-5; 8 bases line up with TRBD1. From germline, CDR1 is SGHTS and CDR2 YDEGEE. CDR3 length equals 15 residues. V lost 5 bases, J lost 4 bases, and 10 bases stayed unmatched. The CDR3 region is CASRPTGGGRETQYF. Written as DNA, the CDR3 is TGTGCCAGCAGGCCAACAGGGGGTGGGCGAGAGACCCAGTACTTC.

The J gene is TRBJ2-3, the V gene TRBV5-1; 13 bases match TRBD2. Germline V CDR1 and CDR2: SGHRS, YFSETQ. This CDR3 is 15 amino acids long. The V and J ends lost 4 bases and 5 bases, in that order; junction bases with no gene match: 4. In DNA, the CDR3 is TGCGCCAGCAGCAGACTAGCGGGGGGTCAAGATACGCAGTATTTT. Translating gives CASSRLAGGQDTQYF.

The chain joins TRBV4-3 to TRBJ2-1; TRBD2 agrees at 11 bases. The CDR3 length is 19 residues. After removal of 0 bases from V and 1 base from J, the junction contained 8 bases not matched to a gene. Germline CDR1 reads LGHNA; CDR2 reads YSLEER. The CDR3 reads CASSQELLAGAASYNEQFF. For the CDR3, the DNA is TGCGCCAGCAGCCAAGAGCTACTAGCGGGGGCCGCTTCCTACAATGAGCAGTTCTTC.

The chain joins TRBV11-2 to TRBJ1-6, with D possibly matching TRBD1 (6 bases). CDR3 length: 16 residues. Germline lookup yields CDR1 SGHAT and CDR2 FQNNGV. Trimming removed 6 bases at V and 5 bases at J, with 17 bases between. CDR3 bases: TGTGCCAGCAGGCTCCTGGGGGCGAGGAATAATTCACCCCTCCACTTT. Protein sequence: CASRLLGARNNSPLHF. The entire variable domain, with the rest obtained from reference TRBV11-2 and TRBJ1-6, is as follows: EAGVAQSPRYKIIEKRQSVAFWCNPISGHATLYWYQQILGQGPKLLIQFQNNGVVDDSQLPKDRFSAERLKGVDSTLKIQPAKLEDSAVYLCASRLLGARNNSPLHFGNGTRLTVT.

The chain is built from TRBV4-1 and TRBJ1-5; 7 nucleotides align to TRBD1. Germline CDR1 MGHRA, CDR2 YSYEKL. The length of the CDR3 is 18 residues. V was clipped by 0 bases and J by 3 bases; unmatched bases: 11. CDR3: CASSQEPRAGGDNQPQHF. CDR3 DNA: TGCGCCAGCAGCCAAGAGCCGCGGGCAGGGGGAGACAATCAGCCCCAGCATTTT.

This rearrangement joins TRBV5-1 to TRBJ2-2; 9 bases map to TRBD2. The trim removed 1 base at V and 3 bases at J, leaving 13 bases unmatched. Germline lookup yields CDR1 SGHRS and CDR2 YFSETQ. The CDR3 is 19 amino acids. DNA of the CDR3: TGCGCCAGCAGCTTGTTTCTGGGCCGACTAGCGGTAGACACCGGGGAGCTGTTTTTT. This sequence encodes CASSLFLGRLAVDTGELFF.